This T cell receptor beta chain was obtained from a study of breast tumors, draining lymph nodes, adjacent tissues. The CDR3 extends over 15 amino acids. The germline V gene has CDR1 LNHDA and CDR2 SQIVND (reference sequence). V lost 6 bases, J lost 8 bases, and 13 bases stayed unmatched. Whole-study findings and limits: Most tumor T cells seemingly derive from lymph node, then expand in tumor.

TCRdb reprocessed the multiplex PCR reads with MiXCR, giving one entry per CDR3 protein. The sample records 150,000 to 200,000 distinct CDR3 sequences, approximately 30% being singletons. This clonotype was observed at least ten times. As yet, its antigen is unknown. Axillary draining lymph nodes of breast cancer patients supplied the node samples. The origin of this receptor is a female donor with breast cancer. Some clones in this sample may be carry-over from other donors' samples. The sample consisted of axillary lymph node tissue. The J gene is TRBJ2-1, the V gene TRBV19; 7 bases are shared with TRBD2. CDR3 protein: CASSARDYYSHEQFF. CDR3 bases: TGTGCCAGTAGCGCCCGGGACTACTACTCCCATGAGCAGTTCTTC. The variable domain in full, with the rest retrieved from reference TRBV19 and TRBJ2-1, is DGGITQSPKYLFRKEGQNVTLSCEQNLNHDAMYWYRQDPGQGLRLIYYSQIVNDFQKGDIAEGYSVSREKKESFPLTVTSAQKNPTAFYLCASSARDYYSHEQFFGPGTRLTVL.